Sequencing of this TCR beta chain was carried out in a study of PD-L1 blockade in urothelial cancer. Specified time point: pretreatment peripheral blood. Trimming removed 0 bases at V and 8 bases at J, with 11 bases between. Germline-derived CDR1 and CDR2 are SGHRS and YFSETQ. This CDR3 has 14 residues. Data came from immunoSEQ multiplex PCR; TCRdb stores just in-frame clones and leaves some out. The repertoire holds some 100,000 clones, with around 92% as singletons. The sequencing here drew on PBMCs, taken around atezolizumab (anti-PD-L1) treatment. This chain links TRBV5-1 with TRBJ1-4, with no clear D. The clonotype comes from a woman of 80 years or more with urothelial cancer. DNA for the CDR3: TGCGCCAGCAGCTTGGAGAGACCCGGGGAAAAACTGTTTTTT. Amino acids: CASSLERPGEKLFF.